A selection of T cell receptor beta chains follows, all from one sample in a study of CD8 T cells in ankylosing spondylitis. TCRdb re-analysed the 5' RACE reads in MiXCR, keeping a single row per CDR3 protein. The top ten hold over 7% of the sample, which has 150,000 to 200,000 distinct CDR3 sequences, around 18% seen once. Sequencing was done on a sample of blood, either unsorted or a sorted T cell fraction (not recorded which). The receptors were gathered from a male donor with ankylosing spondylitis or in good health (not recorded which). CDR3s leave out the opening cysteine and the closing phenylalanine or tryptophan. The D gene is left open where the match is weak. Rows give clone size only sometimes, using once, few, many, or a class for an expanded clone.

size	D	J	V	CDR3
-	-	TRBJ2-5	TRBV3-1	ASSQDYKTQY
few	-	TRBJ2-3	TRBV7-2	ASSLVSGTSTDTQY
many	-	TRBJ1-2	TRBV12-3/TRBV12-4	ASRTSLGGNYGYT
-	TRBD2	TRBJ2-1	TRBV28	ATYTSGRFNEQF
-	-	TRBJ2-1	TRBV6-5	ASSYRAAGLDNEQF
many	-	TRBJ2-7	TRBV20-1	SARPQGLFGGEQY
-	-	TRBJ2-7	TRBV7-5	ISVSEAQGLAGSYEQY
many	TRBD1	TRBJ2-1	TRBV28	ASSATGTGYYNEQF
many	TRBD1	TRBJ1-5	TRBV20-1	SARSGTGNQPQH
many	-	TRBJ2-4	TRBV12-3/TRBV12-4	ASSATPGQLAKNIQY
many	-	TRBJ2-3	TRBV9	ASSSAYTDTQY
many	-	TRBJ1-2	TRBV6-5	ASNGRNYGYT
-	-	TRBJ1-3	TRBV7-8	ASSRGGTISGNTIY
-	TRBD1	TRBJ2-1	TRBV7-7	VSSLRDSSYNEQF
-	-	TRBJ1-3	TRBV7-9	ASSRPPGNTIY
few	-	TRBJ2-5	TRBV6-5	ASSSPNWYQETQY
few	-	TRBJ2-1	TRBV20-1	SARSGSQREQF
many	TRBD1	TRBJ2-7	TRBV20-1	SAKTGSSYEQY
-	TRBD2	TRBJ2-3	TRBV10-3	AITGGPTDTQY
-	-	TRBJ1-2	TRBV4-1	ASSQEGNRPGGYT
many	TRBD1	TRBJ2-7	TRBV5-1	ASSFTGVEQY
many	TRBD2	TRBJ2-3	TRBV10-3	AIWAGDTDTQY